The 30 T cell receptor beta chains listed next were all sequenced from one sample in a study of T-cell memory formation after mild COVID-19. In TCRdb, the 5' RACE reads were re-called with MiXCR into one record per CDR3 protein. This sample yields roughly 180,000 distinct CDR3 sequences, of which roughly 20% are seen a single time; 3.5% to 5% belongs to the top ten. Material for sequencing was PBMCs or a T cell subset sorted from them (not recorded which). The origin of the receptors is a man in his late teens or twenties who had mild COVID-19 (a few samples of this study predate the infection). Cell type and time point are not known.

V usage is TRBV20-1 and J usage is TRBJ1-1; 10 bases match TRBD1. The CDR3 length is 16 residues. Germline lookup yields CDR1 DFQATT and CDR2 SNEGSKA (reference sequence). The V gene end was trimmed by 0 bases and the J gene end by 6 bases; junction bases not matched to a gene: 10. The CDR3 sequence: CSARDRDRGGNAEAFF. CDR3 DNA sequence: TGCAGTGCTAGAGATCGGGACAGGGGCGGTAATGCTGAAGCTTTCTTT.

This rearrangement joins TRBV24-1 to TRBJ1-4; 7 bases match TRBD1. The trim removed 8 bases at V and 4 bases at J, leaving 6 bases unmatched. Looked up from germline, CDR1 is KGHDR and CDR2 is SFDVKD. CDR3 size: 14 residues. The DNA of the CDR3 is TGTGCCACCACCCCGGGACAGAGTAATGAAAAACTGTTTTTT. Translated, it gives CATTPGQSNEKLFF.

V and J are TRBV27 and TRBJ1-5; a weak D match, TRBD1 (6 bases). V was pared by 5 bases and J by 5 bases, with 10 bases between. Germline-derived CDR1 and CDR2 are MNHEY and SMNVEV (reference sequence). This CDR3 region has 13 residues. In nucleotides, the CDR3 is TGTGCCAGCAGTATGAACAGGGATCAGCCCCAGCATTTT. It encodes CASSMNRDQPQHF.

This clonotype has only a few counts. The rearrangement uses TRBV5-5 and TRBJ2-1; a weak D match, TRBD2 (5 bases). The length of the CDR3 is 13 residues. Germline CDR1 is SGHKS and CDR2 is YYEKEE (reference sequence). V was trimmed by 2 bases and J by 9 bases, leaving 12 bases between them. CDR3 in DNA: TGTGCCAGCAGCTTTAACAGCGGCGCTGAGCAGTTCTTC. It yields the protein CASSFNSGAEQFF.

The chain is built from TRBV19 and TRBJ1-3, with 7 positions matching TRBD1. CDR3 length equals 16 residues. The germline V gene has CDR1 LNHDA and CDR2 SQIVND (reference sequence). The V gene end was trimmed by 11 bases and the J gene end by 0 bases; junction bases not matched to a gene: 13. CDR3 region: CASDRGQRISGNTIYF. The DNA for the CDR3 is TGTGCCTCTGACCGGGGACAGAGGATCTCTGGAAACACCATATATTTT. The variable domain in full, with the rest retrieved from reference TRBV19 and TRBJ1-3, is DGGITQSPKYLFRKEGQNVTLSCEQNLNHDAMYWYRQDPGQGLRLIYYSQIVNDFQKGDIAEGYSVSREKKESFPLTVTSAQKNPTAFYLCASDRGQRISGNTIYFGEGSWLTVV.

This chain uses TRBV7-2 with TRBJ1-5; weak D call: TRBD1 (6 bases). Germline CDR1 is SGHTA and CDR2 is FQGNSA. The V and J ends lost 7 bases and 6 bases respectively, with 16 bases between them. The CDR3 totals 14 residues. The CDR3 region is CASTRGGSGQPQHF. The CDR3 nucleotides are TGTGCCAGCACCCGCGGGGGCTCAGGTCAGCCCCAGCATTTT.

This clonotype came up a few times. V usage is TRBV7-6 and J usage is TRBJ2-5; 7 bases line up with TRBD2. The CDR3 consists of 15 residues. With V trimmed by 2 bases and J by 4 bases, 7 bases remained unmatched. Germline CDR1 is SGHVS and CDR2 is FNYEAQ. The CDR3 coding sequence is TGTGCCAGCAGCTTACGCGCAGGGAGGGGAGAGACCCAGTACTTC. Encoded protein: CASSLRAGRGETQYF.

The rearrangement uses TRBV6-5 and TRBJ2-1; D is perhaps TRBD1 (5 bases). V lost 9 bases to trimming and J lost 7 bases, with 16 bases between them. This CDR3 has 13 residues. Germline V gene lookup returns CDR1 MNHEY and CDR2 SVGAGI. CDR3 sequence reads: CASTTPGSNEQFF. In DNA form, the CDR3 reads TGTGCCAGTACCACCCCAGGGTCTAATGAGCAGTTCTTC.

This clonotype was detected a few times. The V gene is TRBV11-1, the J gene TRBJ2-1; D gene ambiguous. This CDR3 is 16 amino acids long. Germline lookup yields CDR1 SGHAT and CDR2 FQDESV (reference sequence). V lost 4 bases to trimming and J lost 0 bases, with 13 bases between them. In nucleotides, the CDR3 is TGTGCCAGCAGCTCTAGAGACCCGAGCTCCTACAATGAGCAGTTCTTC. Translation gives CASSSRDPSSYNEQFF.

This clonotype has only a few counts. The chain employs TRBV7-9 and TRBJ2-7, with 8 nucleotides matching TRBD2. This CDR3 region has 13 residues. Germline V gene sequence: CDR1 SEHNR, CDR2 FQNEAQ (reference sequence). With 5 bases clipped from V and 12 bases from J, the junction kept 12 bases outside the gene matches. CDR3 region: CASSRGGHPGWYV. The CDR3, as DNA: TGTGCCAGCAGCCGGGGGGGACACCCAGGTTGGTACGTC.

This clonotype was counted a few times. This chain links TRBV7-2 with TRBJ2-4; no firm D call. Germline V lookup: CDR1 SGHTA, CDR2 FQGNSA. CDR3 size: 15 residues. Between the trimmed V and J ends, which lost 9 bases and 1 base, there was a span of 16 bases. This chain's CDR3 is CASRSISGAKNIQYF. The CDR3 DNA follows: TGTGCCAGTCGCTCAATCTCCGGGGCCAAAAACATTCAGTACTTC.

The chain combines TRBV6-6 with TRBJ2-3, with 7 bases aligning to TRBD2. The CDR3 loop spans 15 amino acids. Germline V lookup: CDR1 MNHNY, CDR2 SVGAGI (reference sequence). V was pared by 5 bases and J by 3 bases, with 8 bases of the junction left unmatched. CDR3 sequence (DNA): TGTGCCAGCAGTCCTCGACTAGCAAAGACAGATACGCAGTATTTT. It is translated as CASSPRLAKTDTQYF.

The CDR3 nucleotides read TGCAGCGTTGGTTACAGGAACACTGAAGCTTTCTTT. It codes for CSVGYRNTEAFF. The chain is built from TRBV29-1 and TRBJ1-1; D is ambiguous. V was cut by 4 bases and J by 1 base, with 7 bases left in between. The CDR3 sequence is 12 residues long. Germline V gives CDR1 SQVTM, CDR2 ANQGSEA.

This clonotype was seen a few times. V is TRBV5-1 and J is TRBJ2-3; possible D gene TRBD1, 5 bases. V lost 0 bases and J lost 2, with 10 bases in between. The CDR3 runs 15 residues. Germline V gene sequence: CDR1 SGHRS, CDR2 YFSETQ. The chain's CDR3 is CASSLGQLNTDTQYF. For the CDR3, the DNA is TGCGCCAGCAGCTTGGGACAGTTAAACACAGATACGCAGTATTTT.

The chain combines TRBV5-1 with TRBJ1-4, with D tentatively TRBD1 (5 bases). The CDR3 runs 15 residues. Looked up from germline, CDR1 is SGHRS and CDR2 is YFSETQ. Deletions cut 6 bases from V and 13 bases from J, with 25 bases between. The chain's CDR3 is CASTPSGTPSSLLFF. DNA of the CDR3: TGCGCCAGCACTCCTTCCGGGACGCCCTCCTCTTTACTGTTTTTT. Full variable domain (remainder filled in from reference TRBV5-1 and TRBJ1-4): KAGVTQTPRYLIKTRGQQVTLSCSPISGHRSVSWYQQTPGQGLQFLFEYFSETQRNKGNFPGRFSGRQFSNSRSEMNVSTLELGDSALYLCASTPSGTPSSLLFFGSGTQLSVL.

This clonotype was counted between two and nine times. This sequence joins TRBV6-2 or TRBV6-3 and TRBJ1-1, with D perhaps matching TRBD1 (5 bases). Trimming left V 2 bases short and J 5 bases short, with 9 bases between. This CDR3 has 13 amino acids. From germline, CDR1 is MNHEY and CDR2 SVGEGT. DNA for the CDR3: TGTGCCAGCAGTTACATCGGGGGGACTGAAGCTTTCTTT. Amino acid sequence: CASSYIGGTEAFF.

V and J are TRBV9 and TRBJ1-5; D is unresolved. CDR3 length: 14 amino acids. Germline values: CDR1 SGDLS, CDR2 YYNGEE. Trimming took off 3 bases at V and 7 bases at J, with 14 bases between the two ends. CDR3 sequence (DNA): TGTGCCAGCAGCGATTTGAGCGCCGGGCAGCCCCAGCATTTT. This translates into CASSDLSAGQPQHF.

This clonotype occurred many times. The chain combines TRBV9 with TRBJ2-3; D not resolved. The CDR3 runs 14 residues. Germline CDR1 and CDR2: SGDLS and YYNGEE. V was cut by 0 bases and J by 1 base, with 6 bases left in between. CDR3 residues: CASSVGVGTDTQYF. CDR3 in DNA: TGTGCCAGCAGCGTAGGAGTGGGCACAGATACGCAGTATTTT.

This clonotype has a handful of counts. The chain couples TRBV6-2 or TRBV6-3 to TRBJ2-3, with 7 bases fitting TRBD1. Trimming at V came to 6 bases and at J to 3 bases, leaving 18 bases not matched to a gene. The CDR3 has 18 amino acids. Germline CDR1 and CDR2: MNHEY and SVGEGT. The CDR3, as DNA: TGTGCCAGCAGCCGCCAACCCCCGGTGACAGGGTCTACAGATACGCAGTATTTT. Its protein is CASSRQPPVTGSTDTQYF.

This clonotype was seen only a few times. The chain carries TRBV20-1 and TRBJ1-2; D gene uncertain. In germline, CDR1 is DFQATT, CDR2 SNEGSKA (reference sequence). The V end lost 5 bases, the J end lost 0 bases, and 10 bases lay between the germline ends. The CDR3 has 13 amino acids. The CDR3 coding sequence is TGCAGTGCTCCGGATGGGGCTAACTATGGCTACACCTTC. Its protein product is CSAPDGANYGYTF.

Only a few counts were recorded for this clonotype. The rearrangement joins TRBV7-9 to TRBJ2-2, with D possibly matching TRBD1 (5 bases). Germline values: CDR1 SEHNR, CDR2 FQNEAQ (reference sequence). The CDR3 runs 16 residues. With 7 bases removed from V and 0 bases from J, the gap between germline ends came to 15 bases. CDR3 loop: CASTLRGNTNTGELFF. Written as DNA, the CDR3 is TGTGCCAGCACCCTTAGGGGAAACACGAACACCGGGGAGCTGTTTTTT.

This clonotype has only a few counts. V usage is TRBV7-2 and J usage is TRBJ2-4, with 9 bases matching TRBD2. Germline CDR1 and CDR2: SGHTA and FQGNSA. Unmatched junction bases numbered 1, after V lost 1 base and J lost 9 bases. The CDR3 spans 13 residues. CDR3 nucleotides: TGTGCCAGCAGCTTAGGGCGGGGGGGCATTCAGTACTTC. Protein sequence: CASSLGRGGIQYF.

The J gene is TRBJ1-5, the V gene TRBV4-1; maybe TRBD1 (5 bases). Per the germline V gene, CDR1 is MGHRA and CDR2 is YSYEKL. The ends were cut back, 1 base at V and 4 bases at J, with 17 bases in the middle. The CDR3 has 17 amino acids. Here the CDR3 DNA reads TGCGCCAGCAGCCAAGCACCACCGCGGGGGGGTAATCAGCCCCAGCATTTT. Translated, it gives CASSQAPPRGGNQPQHF.

The chain recombines TRBV4-1 with TRBJ2-5; D unresolved. This CDR3 spans 12 amino acids. Germline-derived CDR1 and CDR2 are MGHRA and YSYEKL. The V gene lost 3 bases and the J gene lost 4 bases, with 6 bases spanning the gap. This CDR3 is CASSHDSETQYF. The CDR3 nucleotides are TGCGCCAGCAGCCATGACTCAGAGACCCAGTACTTC.

This clonotype has ten or more counts. V is TRBV12-3 or TRBV12-4 and J is TRBJ1-5; D may be TRBD1 (6 bases). V was shortened by 4 bases and J by 6 bases, with 25 bases between the two germline ends. The CDR3 length is 18 residues. In nucleotides, the CDR3 is TGTGCCAGCAGTTCTATAGAGGTATCAGGGGATTATATTCAGCCCCAGCATTTT. It codes for CASSSIEVSGDYIQPQHF.

This clonotype came up a few times. This chain joins TRBV9 and TRBJ2-2, with 7 bases lining up with TRBD1. There are 15 residues in the CDR3. Germline V gene data show CDR1 as SGDLS and CDR2 as YYNGEE. V dropped 6 bases and J dropped 2; count of bases not matched to a gene: 7. The CDR3 sequence: CASNPGQSNTGELFF. CDR3 sequence (DNA): TGTGCCAGCAACCCGGGACAGAGTAACACCGGGGAGCTGTTTTTT.

This chain uses TRBV7-2 with TRBJ1-3, with a tentative D call TRBD1 (6 bases). Germline lookup yields CDR1 SGHTA and CDR2 FQGNSA. CDR3 length: 16 amino acids. Trimming shortened V by 6 bases and J by 1 base, and 16 bases separated the two germline ends. The CDR3 protein is CASSSGGALSGNTIYF. The CDR3 coding sequence is TGTGCCAGCAGTTCTGGGGGGGCTTTGTCTGGAAACACCATATATTTT.

A single count supports this clonotype. This chain connects TRBV25-1 to TRBJ2-7; 9 bases are a match to TRBD1. The CDR3 runs 15 residues. Unmatched junction bases numbered 7, after V lost 3 bases and J lost 4 bases. Germline assignment: CDR1 MGHDK and CDR2 SYGVNS. CDR3 in DNA: TGTGCCAGCAGTGATCCCGGGACAGGGAAGTACGAGCAGTACTTC. This gives the protein CASSDPGTGKYEQYF.

This clonotype occurred a few times. J is TRBJ2-1 and V is TRBV18; 8 bases line up with TRBD2. The CDR3 loop spans 15 amino acids. Germline V gives CDR1 KGHSH, CDR2 LQKENI. The V gene end was trimmed by 3 bases and the J gene end by 9 bases; junction bases not matched to a gene: 10. The CDR3 reads CASSPPGTSLGEQFF. The CDR3 region has the DNA TGTGCCAGCTCACCTCCGGGGACTAGTCTGGGTGAGCAGTTCTTC.

This clonotype was observed a handful of times. This chain connects TRBV27 to TRBJ1-3, with a possible D match to TRBD1 (6 bases). The germline V gene has CDR1 MNHEY and CDR2 SMNVEV (reference sequence). The V and J ends lost 9 bases and 2 bases respectively, with 14 bases between them. The CDR3 covers 14 residues. The CDR3 protein is CASSPGGPGNTIYF. CDR3 coding DNA: TGTGCCAGTTCGCCGGGGGGCCCTGGAAACACCATATATTTT.